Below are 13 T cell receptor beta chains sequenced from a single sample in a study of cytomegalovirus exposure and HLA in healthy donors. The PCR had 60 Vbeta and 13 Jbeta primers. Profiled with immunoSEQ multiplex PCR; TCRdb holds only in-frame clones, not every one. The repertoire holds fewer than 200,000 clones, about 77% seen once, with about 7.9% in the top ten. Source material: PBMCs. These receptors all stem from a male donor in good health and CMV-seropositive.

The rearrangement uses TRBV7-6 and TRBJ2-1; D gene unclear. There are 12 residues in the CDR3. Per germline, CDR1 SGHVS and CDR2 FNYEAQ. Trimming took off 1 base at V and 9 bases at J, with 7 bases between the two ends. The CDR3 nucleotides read TGTGCCAGCAGCTTAGGGCGAGGTGAGCAGTTCTTC. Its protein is CASSLGRGEQFF.

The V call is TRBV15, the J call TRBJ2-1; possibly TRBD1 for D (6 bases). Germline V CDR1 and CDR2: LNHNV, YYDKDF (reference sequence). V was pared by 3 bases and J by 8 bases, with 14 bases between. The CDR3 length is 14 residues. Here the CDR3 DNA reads TGTGCCACCAGCAGGGAACCAGGGGCCCATGAGCAGTTCTTC. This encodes CATSREPGAHEQFF. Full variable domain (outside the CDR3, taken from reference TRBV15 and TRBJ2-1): DAMVIQNPRYQVTQFGKPVTLSCSQTLNHNVMYWYQQKSSQAPKLLFHYYDKDFNNEADTPDNFQSRRPNTSFCFLDIRSPGLGDTAMYLCATSREPGAHEQFFGPGTRLTVL.

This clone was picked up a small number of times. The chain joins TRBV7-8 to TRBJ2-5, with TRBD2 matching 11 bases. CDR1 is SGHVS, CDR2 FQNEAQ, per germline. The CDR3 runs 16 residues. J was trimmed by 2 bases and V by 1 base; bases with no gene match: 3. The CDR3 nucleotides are TGTGCCAGCAGCTTAGGACTAGCGGGGCGACAAGAGACCCAGTACTTC. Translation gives CASSLGLAGRQETQYF.

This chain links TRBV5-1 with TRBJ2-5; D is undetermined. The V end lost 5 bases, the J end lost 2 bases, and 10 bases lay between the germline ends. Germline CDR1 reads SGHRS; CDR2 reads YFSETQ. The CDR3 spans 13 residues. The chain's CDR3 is CASRKTFQETQYF. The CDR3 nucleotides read TGCGCCAGCAGAAAGACTTTTCAAGAGACCCAGTACTTC.

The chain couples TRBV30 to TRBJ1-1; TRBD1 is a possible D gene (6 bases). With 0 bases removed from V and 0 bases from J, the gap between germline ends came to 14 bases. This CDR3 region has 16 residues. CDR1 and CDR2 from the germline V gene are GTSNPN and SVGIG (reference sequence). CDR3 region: CAWSVPGAGVNTEAFF. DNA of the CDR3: TGTGCCTGGAGTGTACCGGGGGCGGGGGTGAACACTGAAGCTTTCTTT.

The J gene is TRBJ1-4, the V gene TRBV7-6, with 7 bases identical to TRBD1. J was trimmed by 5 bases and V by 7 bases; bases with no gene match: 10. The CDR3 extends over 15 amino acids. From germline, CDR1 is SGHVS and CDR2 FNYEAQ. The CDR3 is CASTQTGALNEKLFF. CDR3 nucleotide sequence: TGTGCCAGCACCCAAACAGGGGCTCTCAATGAAAAACTGTTTTTT.

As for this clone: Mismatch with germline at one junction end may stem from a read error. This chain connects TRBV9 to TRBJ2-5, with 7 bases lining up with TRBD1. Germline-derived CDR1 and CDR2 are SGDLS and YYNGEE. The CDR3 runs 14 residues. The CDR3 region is CAGSEQGSQETQYF. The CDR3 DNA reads TGTGCCGGCAGCGAACAGGGGTCCCAAGAGACCCAGTACTTC.

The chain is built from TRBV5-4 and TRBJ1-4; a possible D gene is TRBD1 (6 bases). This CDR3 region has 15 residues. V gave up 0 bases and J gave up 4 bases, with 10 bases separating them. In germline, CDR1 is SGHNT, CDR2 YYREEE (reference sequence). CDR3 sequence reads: CASSLGGHLNEKLFF. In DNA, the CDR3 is TGTGCCAGCAGCTTGGGGGGACACCTTAATGAAAAACTGTTTTTT.

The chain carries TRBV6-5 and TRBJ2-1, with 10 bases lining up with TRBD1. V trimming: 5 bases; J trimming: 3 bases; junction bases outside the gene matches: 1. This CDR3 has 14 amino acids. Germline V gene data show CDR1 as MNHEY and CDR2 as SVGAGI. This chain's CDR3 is CASSRTGGYNEQFF. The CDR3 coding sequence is TGTGCCAGCAGTCGGACAGGGGGCTACAATGAGCAGTTCTTC.

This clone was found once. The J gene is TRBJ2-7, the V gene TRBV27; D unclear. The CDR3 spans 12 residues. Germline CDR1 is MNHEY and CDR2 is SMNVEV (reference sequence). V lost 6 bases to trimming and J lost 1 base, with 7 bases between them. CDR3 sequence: CASSPGSYEQYF. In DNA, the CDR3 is TGTGCCAGCAGCCCCGGTTCCTACGAGCAGTACTTC.

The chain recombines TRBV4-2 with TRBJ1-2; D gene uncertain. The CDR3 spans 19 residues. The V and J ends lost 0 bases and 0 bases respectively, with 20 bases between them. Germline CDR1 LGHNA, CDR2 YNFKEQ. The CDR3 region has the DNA TGTGCCAGCAGCCAAGAGTACCCCCCCCAGTTCGGAGCTAACTATGGCTACACCTTC. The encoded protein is CASSQEYPPQFGANYGYTF.

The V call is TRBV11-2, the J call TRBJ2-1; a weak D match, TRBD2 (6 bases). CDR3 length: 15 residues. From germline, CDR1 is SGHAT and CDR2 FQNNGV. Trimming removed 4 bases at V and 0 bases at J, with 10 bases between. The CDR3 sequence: CASSSQTSSYNEQFF. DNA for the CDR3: TGTGCCAGCAGCTCCCAGACTAGCTCCTACAATGAGCAGTTCTTC.

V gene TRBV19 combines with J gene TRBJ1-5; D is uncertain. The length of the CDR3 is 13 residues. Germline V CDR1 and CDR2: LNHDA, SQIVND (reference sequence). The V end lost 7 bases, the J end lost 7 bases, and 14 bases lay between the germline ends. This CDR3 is CASTTRSGQPQHF. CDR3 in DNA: TGTGCCAGTACCACAAGGTCGGGGCAGCCCCAGCATTTT.